This T cell receptor (beta chain) was observed in a study of Tregs in tolerant kidney transplant recipients. Profiling relied on immunoSEQ multiplex PCR, and the TCRdb table lists in-frame clones only, not all of them. The sample contains roughly 50,000 clones, roughly nine tenths of which appear only once. Concerning this clone itself: Its antigen is as yet unknown.

General study results and limits: Tregs expanded with activated donor B cells seemed most donor-specific.

Recipients received nonmyeloablative bone marrow transplants from related graft donors, with transient mixed chimerism. CD4+CD25+CD127- Tregs, CD4+CD25- non-Tregs, CD4 and CD8 cells were sorted. Trimming cost V 3 bases and J 6 bases, with 11 bases left between them. The CDR3 has 14 amino acids. Germline V gene lookup returns CDR1 MNHEY and CDR2 SMNVEV (reference sequence). The receptor was derived from a human patient who received a combined kidney and bone marrow transplant. A share of the T cells may be of graft donor origin. The genes are TRBV27 and TRBJ1-4; a weak D match, TRBD1 (5 bases). Sequencing was performed on CD8+ T cells from blood (PBMCs), taken 12 months after the transplant. The CDR3 DNA reads TGTGCCAGCAGTTTCGGGCAGGGTCATGAAAAACTGTTTTTT. Residues: CASSFGQGHEKLFF.